This TCR beta chain was sequenced for a study of cytomegalovirus exposure and HLA in healthy donors. Study-level points and caveats: Indistinguishability led to the exclusion of some V segments, TRBV6-2 and TRBV6-3 included. The study reported that TCR beta sequences accurately predicted HLA-A and HLA-B alleles in most subjects. Previously analyzed data showed that most TCR beta V segments were productive at a frequency of about 87% or about 30%.

Concerning this clone: Its specificity is unknown.

The PCR ran on 60 Vbeta and 13 Jbeta primers. Sequenced by immunoSEQ multiplex PCR; TCRdb stores in-frame clones only, minus some. The sample holds fewer than 100,000 clones, about 80% seen once. CDR3 length: 18 residues. Unmatched junction bases numbered 8, after V lost 0 bases and J lost 0 bases. CDR1 is LGHNA, CDR2 YNFKEQ, per germline. The chain has TRBV4-2 and TRBJ2-3; 8 nucleotides agree with TRBD2. Input material: PBMCs. The receptor was isolated from a man aged 35 to 55 in good health and CMV-seropositive. The CDR3 region is CASSQDRLVAGSTDTQYF. The CDR3 DNA is TGTGCCAGCAGCCAAGATAGGCTTGTAGCGGGGAGCACAGATACGCAGTATTTT.